The present TCR beta chain was sequenced within a study of T cells in Graves' hyperthyroidism and ophthalmopathy. The CDR3 regions of TCR beta were amplified from RNA transcripts. TCR CDR3 underwent first-round RT-PCR with the HTBI primer set. TCRdb redid the calling of the multiplex PCR reads with MiXCR, one entry per CDR3 protein. The sample carries about 700,000 distinct CDR3 sequences, 45% recorded once. Regarding the study as a whole: Most clonotypes that expanded in the thyroid above 0.001 also showed up in blood. Ophthalmopathy and stable hyperthyroidism were told apart by a 13 V-J model.

As regards this clonotype: Its target is not known.

For the diagnoses, clinical symptoms, serum thyroxine and TRAb, thyroid ultrasound and orbital computed tomography were used. This receptor was obtained from an adult man with Graves' disease, either hyperthyroidism or ophthalmopathy (not recorded which). Sequenced sample: peripheral blood or thyroid tissue (not recorded which).

The CDR3 bases are TGTGCCAGCAGGGGACAGGGCGCCTACACCTTC. Encoded protein: CASRGQGAYTF. This chain links TRBV2 with TRBJ1-2; 9 bases are a match to TRBD1. This CDR3 is 11 amino acids long. With V trimmed by 6 bases and J by 10 bases, 3 bases remained unmatched. Germline loops: CDR1 SNHLY, CDR2 FYNNEI.